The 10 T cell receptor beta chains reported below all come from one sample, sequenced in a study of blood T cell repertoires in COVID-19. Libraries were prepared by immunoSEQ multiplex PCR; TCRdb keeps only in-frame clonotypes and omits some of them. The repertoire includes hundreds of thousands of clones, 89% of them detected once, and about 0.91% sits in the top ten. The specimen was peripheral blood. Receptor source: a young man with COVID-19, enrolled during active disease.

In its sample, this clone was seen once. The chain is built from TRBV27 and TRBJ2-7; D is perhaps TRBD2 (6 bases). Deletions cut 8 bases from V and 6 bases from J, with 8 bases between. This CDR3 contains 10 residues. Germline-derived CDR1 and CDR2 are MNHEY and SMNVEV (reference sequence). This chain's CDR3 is CASGGVEQYF. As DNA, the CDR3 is TGTGCCAGCGGAGGGGTCGAGCAGTACTTC.

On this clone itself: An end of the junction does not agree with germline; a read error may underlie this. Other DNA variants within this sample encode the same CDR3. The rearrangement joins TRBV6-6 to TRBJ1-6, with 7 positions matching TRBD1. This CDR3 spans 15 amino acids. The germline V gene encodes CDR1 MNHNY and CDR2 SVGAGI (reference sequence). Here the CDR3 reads CASSPPGQYNSPLHF. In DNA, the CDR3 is TGTGCTAGCAGCCCCCCGGGACAGTATAATTCACCCCTCCACTTT.

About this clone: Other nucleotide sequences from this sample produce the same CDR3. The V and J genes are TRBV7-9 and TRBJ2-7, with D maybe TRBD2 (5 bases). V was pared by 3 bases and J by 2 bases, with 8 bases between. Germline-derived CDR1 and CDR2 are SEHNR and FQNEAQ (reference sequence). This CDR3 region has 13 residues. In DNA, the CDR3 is TGTGCCAGCAGCTTCGGACTGACCTACGAGCAGTACTTC. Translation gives CASSFGLTYEQYF.

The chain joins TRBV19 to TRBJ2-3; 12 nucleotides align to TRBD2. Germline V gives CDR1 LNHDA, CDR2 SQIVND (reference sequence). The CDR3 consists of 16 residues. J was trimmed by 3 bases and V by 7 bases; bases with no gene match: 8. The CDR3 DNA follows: TGTGCCAGTACCCCGACTAGCGGGAGAGGGACAGATACGCAGTATTTT. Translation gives CASTPTSGRGTDTQYF.

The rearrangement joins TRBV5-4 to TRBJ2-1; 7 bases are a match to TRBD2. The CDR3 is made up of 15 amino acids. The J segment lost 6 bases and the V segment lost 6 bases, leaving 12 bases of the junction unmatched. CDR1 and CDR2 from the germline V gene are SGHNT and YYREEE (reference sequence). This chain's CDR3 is CASMSGYGGGNEQFF. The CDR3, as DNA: TGTGCCAGCATGTCCGGCTACGGCGGGGGCAATGAGCAGTTCTTC.

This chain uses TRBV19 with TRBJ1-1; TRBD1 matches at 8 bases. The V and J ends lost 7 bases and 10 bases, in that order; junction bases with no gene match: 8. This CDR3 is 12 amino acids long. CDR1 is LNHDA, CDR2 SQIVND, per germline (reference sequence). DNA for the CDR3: TGTGCCAGTACCTCCACGACAGGGGTAGCTTTCTTT. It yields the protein CASTSTTGVAFF.

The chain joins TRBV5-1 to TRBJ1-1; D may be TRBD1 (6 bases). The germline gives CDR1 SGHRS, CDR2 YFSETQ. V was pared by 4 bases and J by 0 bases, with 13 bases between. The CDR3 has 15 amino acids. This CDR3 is CASSPRQAMNTEAFF. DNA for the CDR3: TGCGCCAGCAGCCCACGACAGGCCATGAACACTGAAGCTTTCTTT.

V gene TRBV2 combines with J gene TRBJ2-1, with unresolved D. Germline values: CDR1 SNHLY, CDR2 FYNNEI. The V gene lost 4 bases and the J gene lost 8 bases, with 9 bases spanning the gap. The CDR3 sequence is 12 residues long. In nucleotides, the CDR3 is TGTGCCAGCAGTGCCGGTCCGGATGAGCAGTTCTTC. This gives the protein CASSAGPDEQFF.

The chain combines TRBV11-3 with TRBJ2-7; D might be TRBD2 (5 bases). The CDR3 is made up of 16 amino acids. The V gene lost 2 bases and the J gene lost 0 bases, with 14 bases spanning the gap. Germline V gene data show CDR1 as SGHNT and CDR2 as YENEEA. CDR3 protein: CASSLRYGISSYEQYF. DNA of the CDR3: TGTGCCAGCAGCTTAAGATACGGGATTAGCTCCTACGAGCAGTACTTC.

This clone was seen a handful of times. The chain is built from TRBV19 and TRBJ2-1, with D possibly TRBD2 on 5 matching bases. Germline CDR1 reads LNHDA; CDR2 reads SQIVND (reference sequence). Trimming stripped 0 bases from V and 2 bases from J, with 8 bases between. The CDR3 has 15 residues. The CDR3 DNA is TGTGCCAGTAGTATAGATAGCGCGGCCTACAATGAGCAGTTCTTC. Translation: CASSIDSAAYNEQFF.